These 25 T cell receptor beta chains were sequenced from one sample in a study of shared clonotypes between healthy human individuals. CD45RO-negative CD8 cells positively selected for CCR7 made up the naive population, which excluded terminally differentiated effector memory CD45RA+ cells. This table comes from immunoSEQ multiplex PCR, and its TCRdb copy is limited to in-frame clones, with some not included. The sample has under 600,000 clones, roughly 98% seen once. The specimen was naive CD8+ T cells sorted from blood. The source of these receptors is a man younger than 40 in good health.

The chain is built from TRBV18 and TRBJ2-1, with D possibly matching TRBD2 (6 bases). This CDR3 has 13 residues. Germline V lookup: CDR1 KGHSH, CDR2 LQKENI. Trimming cost V 3 bases and J 8 bases, with 11 bases left between them. The CDR3 region is CASSPLTGDEQFF. CDR3 nucleotide sequence: TGTGCCAGCTCACCCCTGACGGGGGATGAGCAGTTCTTC.

Remarks on this clone: Other DNA variants within this sample encode the same CDR3. This chain links TRBV11-2 with TRBJ2-7; a weak D match, TRBD2 (5 bases). The V gene lost 1 base and the J gene lost 3 bases, with 10 bases spanning the gap. The CDR3 has 14 amino acids. Germline loops: CDR1 SGHAT, CDR2 FQNNGV. CDR3 in amino acids: CASSLVANSYEQYF. CDR3 nucleotide sequence: TGTGCCAGCAGCTTAGTAGCGAATAGCTACGAGCAGTACTTC.

The chain couples TRBV15 to TRBJ2-1; D not certain. CDR1 is LNHNV, CDR2 YYDKDF, per germline (reference sequence). The CDR3 is 11 residues long. V was shortened by 10 bases and J by 1 base, with 5 bases between the two germline ends. The CDR3 nucleotides read TGTGCCATCGGTTCCTACAATGAGCAGTTCTTC. It translates to CAIGSYNEQFF.

The chain recombines TRBV19 with TRBJ1-5; 9 positions match TRBD1. The V gene end was trimmed by 5 bases and the J gene end by 5 bases; junction bases not matched to a gene: 4. There are 14 residues in the CDR3. Germline lookup yields CDR1 LNHDA and CDR2 SQIVND (reference sequence). The CDR3, as DNA: TGTGCCAGTAGTCCGGGACAGGGTTATCAGCCCCAGCATTTT. This gives the protein CASSPGQGYQPQHF.

The genes are TRBV7-9 and TRBJ2-7; a weak D match, TRBD2 (7 bases). CDR3 length equals 15 residues. From germline, CDR1 is SEHNR and CDR2 FQNEAQ (reference sequence). Trimming shortened V by 3 bases and J by 2 bases, and 14 bases separated the two germline ends. CDR3 amino acids: CASSFGIGGPYEQYF. The CDR3 nucleotides read TGTGCCAGCAGCTTTGGAATCGGGGGGCCCTACGAGCAGTACTTC.

This clone was picked up one time. The chain joins TRBV5-1 to TRBJ2-1; the D call may be TRBD1 or TRBD2 (5 bases each). The CDR3 is made up of 15 amino acids. The V end lost 0 bases, the J end lost 8 bases, and 15 bases lay between the germline ends. CDR1 is SGHRS, CDR2 YFSETQ, per germline. This CDR3 reads CASSLGVEGFDEQFF. The CDR3 DNA reads TGCGCCAGCAGCTTGGGGGTAGAGGGGTTCGATGAGCAGTTCTTC.

The rearrangement uses TRBV2 and TRBJ2-1; 8 bases fit TRBD1. Germline CDR1 is SNHLY and CDR2 is FYNNEI. With V trimmed by 1 base and J by 6 bases, 11 bases remained unmatched. The CDR3 has 17 amino acids. The CDR3 nucleotides read TGTGCCAGCAGTGAAGAACCTTGGACAGGGAGGTCCAATGAGCAGTTCTTC. It encodes CASSEEPWTGRSNEQFF.

The V and J genes are TRBV2 and TRBJ2-1; D gene uncertain. The ends were cut back, 0 bases at V and 7 bases at J, with 7 bases in the middle. The CDR3 runs 13 residues. Germline lookup yields CDR1 SNHLY and CDR2 FYNNEI. The CDR3: CASSEALGNEQFF. The CDR3, as DNA: TGTGCCAGCAGTGAAGCCCTTGGGAATGAGCAGTTCTTC. The full variable domain, rest sourced from reference TRBV2 and TRBJ2-1, is EPEVTQTPSHQVTQMGQEVILRCVPISNHLYFYWYRQILGQKVEFLVSFYNNEISEKSEIFDDQFSVERPDGSNFTLKIRSTKLEDSAMYFCASSEALGNEQFFGPGTRLTVL.

The V call is TRBV7-2, the J call TRBJ2-7; D is possibly TRBD2 (5 bases). Per germline, CDR1 SGHTA and CDR2 FQGNSA. The CDR3 has 15 amino acids. V was shortened by 2 bases and J by 2 bases, with 13 bases between the two germline ends. CDR3 protein: CASSLWTGSAYEQYF. CDR3 sequence (DNA): TGTGCCAGCAGCTTATGGACTGGGAGCGCCTACGAGCAGTACTTC.

The CDR3 loop reads CASSYLGSYNEQFF. CDR3 sequence (DNA): TGTGCCAGCAGTTACCTCGGCTCTTACAATGAGCAGTTCTTC. This chain uses TRBV6-5 with TRBJ2-1; the D is unclear. Trimming stripped 2 bases from V and 4 bases from J, with 9 bases between. Germline CDR1 and CDR2: MNHEY and SVGAGI. This CDR3 has 14 residues.

Here the CDR3 DNA reads TGTGCCAGCAGCTCACAATTCTGGACATACCAAGAGACCCAGTACTTC. Amino acids: CASSSQFWTYQETQYF. The chain is built from TRBV7-9 and TRBJ2-5; weak D call: TRBD1 (5 bases). This CDR3 is 16 amino acids long. The V gene lost 4 bases and the J gene lost 0 bases, with 15 bases spanning the gap. CDR1 SEHNR and CDR2 FQNEAQ come from the germline V gene (reference sequence).

CDR3 sequence (DNA): TGTGCCAGCAGAACCGACAGGTATAGCAATCAGCCCCAGCATTTT. It yields the protein CASRTDRYSNQPQHF. This rearrangement joins TRBV6-6 to TRBJ1-5, with D tentatively TRBD1 (6 bases). CDR3 size: 15 residues. Germline-derived CDR1 and CDR2 are MNHNY and SVGAGI (reference sequence). V lost 6 bases and J 0 bases, leaving 12 bases between the germline ends.

This chain links TRBV5-6 with TRBJ2-3; D call uncertain. Germline lookup yields CDR1 SGHDT and CDR2 YYEEEE. The CDR3 is 15 amino acids. Trimming stripped 0 bases from V and 0 bases from J, with 8 bases between. DNA for the CDR3: TGTGCCAGCAGCTTGGGGTCCGGCAGCACAGATACGCAGTATTTT. It encodes CASSLGSGSTDTQYF.

The V call is TRBV5-1, the J call TRBJ2-7; D gene uncertain. There are 14 residues in the CDR3. Trimming left V 1 base short and J 3 bases short, with 11 bases between. CDR1 SGHRS and CDR2 YFSETQ come from the germline V gene. The CDR3 loop reads CASSLRGGIYEQYF. The CDR3, as DNA: TGCGCCAGCAGCTTGCGCGGCGGTATCTACGAGCAGTACTTC. The complete variable domain, with remaining parts taken from reference TRBV5-1 and TRBJ2-7, reads KAGVTQTPRYLIKTRGQQVTLSCSPISGHRSVSWYQQTPGQGLQFLFEYFSETQRNKGNFPGRFSGRQFSNSRSEMNVSTLELGDSALYLCASSLRGGIYEQYFGPGTRLTVT.

The rearrangement links TRBV13 to TRBJ2-2; no firm D call. In germline, CDR1 is PRHDT, CDR2 FYEKMQ (reference sequence). The germline V and J ends were trimmed by 6 bases and 8 bases, with 13 bases remaining between them. This CDR3 has 13 amino acids. The CDR3 coding sequence is TGTGCCAGCAGTCCGACTGTAACGGGGGAGCTGTTTTTT. Protein product: CASSPTVTGELFF.

The chain recombines TRBV10-2 with TRBJ2-1; possibly TRBD2 for D (6 bases). The germline V and J ends were trimmed by 6 bases and 6 bases, with 24 bases remaining between them. Germline-derived CDR1 and CDR2 are WSHSY and SAAADI. This CDR3 has 17 amino acids. The CDR3 reads CASSPTGVAVSGNEQFF. In nucleotides, the CDR3 is TGCGCCAGCAGCCCCACCGGGGTAGCGGTTTCGGGCAATGAGCAGTTCTTC.

This clone was detected once. Here the CDR3 DNA reads TGTGCCAGCAGTACCAGTCCGAGCAATCAGCCCCAGCATTTT. Its translation: CASSTSPSNQPQHF. V usage is TRBV27 and J usage is TRBJ1-5, with no clear D. Germline V gene data show CDR1 as MNHEY and CDR2 as SMNVEV (reference sequence). Trimming removed 5 bases at V and 1 base at J, with 9 bases between. The CDR3 totals 14 residues.

The genes are TRBV5-6 and TRBJ2-7; 9 nucleotides match TRBD1. V shed 4 bases, J shed 3 bases, and the junction held 8 bases outside the gene matches. The CDR3 length is 15 residues. Germline assignment: CDR1 SGHDT and CDR2 YYEEEE. For the CDR3, the DNA is TGTGCCAGCAGCCTTGGACAGGGGATCCTCTACGAGCAGTACTTC. It translates to CASSLGQGILYEQYF.

Concerning this clone itself: This sample also contains other DNA sequences that code for the same CDR3. The genes are TRBV27 and TRBJ2-7; 11 bases map to TRBD1. Trimming cost V 4 bases and J 4 bases; bases outside gene matches: 3. Germline loops: CDR1 MNHEY, CDR2 SMNVEV (reference sequence). The CDR3 spans 14 residues. The CDR3 sequence is CASSSGTGGYEQYF. The CDR3 DNA reads TGTGCCAGCAGTTCCGGGACAGGGGGTTACGAGCAGTACTTC.

J is TRBJ2-7 and V is TRBV14; D is possibly TRBD1 (6 bases). The germline gives CDR1 SGHDN, CDR2 FVKESK. The CDR3 has 14 residues. V lost 4 bases, J lost 4 bases, and 14 bases lay in between. The DNA of the CDR3 is TGTGCCAGCAGCCCTACAGGGATGGGGTACGAGCAGTACTTC. Its protein product is CASSPTGMGYEQYF.

The chain has TRBV7-6 and TRBJ2-1; 8 bases align to TRBD1. Trimming at V came to 5 bases and at J to 4 bases, leaving 4 bases not matched to a gene. CDR1 SGHVS and CDR2 FNYEAQ come from the germline V gene. The CDR3 is 14 amino acids. The CDR3 spells CASSTGTGYNEQFF. In nucleotides, the CDR3 is TGTGCCAGCAGCACCGGGACAGGATACAATGAGCAGTTCTTC. Drawing the rest from reference TRBV7-6 and TRBJ2-1, the complete variable domain is GAGVSQSPRYKVTKRGQDVALRCDPISGHVSLYWYRQALGQGPEFLTYFNYEAQQDKSGLPNDRFSAERPEGSISTLTIQRTEQRDSAMYRCASSTGTGYNEQFFGPGTRLTVL.

The rearrangement joins TRBV7-2 to TRBJ2-5, with 12 nucleotides matching TRBD2. The CDR3 loop spans 14 amino acids. Germline CDR1 is SGHTA and CDR2 is FQGNSA. V shed 6 bases, J shed 1 base, and the junction held 0 bases outside the gene matches. The DNA of the CDR3 is TGTGCCAGCAGGGGACTAGCGGGCCAAGAGACCCAGTACTTC. This gives the protein CASRGLAGQETQYF. Complete variable domain (other parts from reference TRBV7-2 and TRBJ2-5): GAGVSQSPSNKVTEKGKDVELRCDPISGHTALYWYRQSLGQGLEFLIYFQGNSAPDKSGLPSDRFSAERTGGSVSTLTIQRTQQEDSAVYLCASRGLAGQETQYFGPGTRLLVL.

The chain has TRBV7-9 and TRBJ2-5; D is uncertain. The CDR3 is made up of 16 amino acids. V lost 2 bases and J lost 2, with 15 bases in between. Germline V gene data show CDR1 as SEHNR and CDR2 as FQNEAQ (reference sequence). The CDR3 sequence is CASSLLSVLLQETQYF. In DNA form, the CDR3 reads TGTGCCAGCAGCTTACTGAGCGTTCTCCTACAAGAGACCCAGTACTTC.

The CDR3 loop is CASSLTSGRYEQYF. The CDR3 DNA reads TGTGCCAGCAGTTTAACTAGCGGGAGGTACGAGCAGTACTTC. V usage is TRBV27 and J usage is TRBJ2-7, with 12 bases matching TRBD2. V shed 2 bases and J 4 bases; nucleotides not matched to a gene: 0. The CDR3 covers 14 residues. The germline V gene encodes CDR1 MNHEY and CDR2 SMNVEV (reference sequence).

The chain joins TRBV6-5 to TRBJ1-2, with D unclear. Trimming cost V 4 bases and J 8 bases, with 11 bases left between them. The germline gives CDR1 MNHEY, CDR2 SVGAGI. The CDR3 runs to 12 residues. The CDR3: CASSSLGRGYTF. The DNA of the CDR3 is TGTGCCAGCAGTTCTCTGGGGAGGGGCTACACCTTC.